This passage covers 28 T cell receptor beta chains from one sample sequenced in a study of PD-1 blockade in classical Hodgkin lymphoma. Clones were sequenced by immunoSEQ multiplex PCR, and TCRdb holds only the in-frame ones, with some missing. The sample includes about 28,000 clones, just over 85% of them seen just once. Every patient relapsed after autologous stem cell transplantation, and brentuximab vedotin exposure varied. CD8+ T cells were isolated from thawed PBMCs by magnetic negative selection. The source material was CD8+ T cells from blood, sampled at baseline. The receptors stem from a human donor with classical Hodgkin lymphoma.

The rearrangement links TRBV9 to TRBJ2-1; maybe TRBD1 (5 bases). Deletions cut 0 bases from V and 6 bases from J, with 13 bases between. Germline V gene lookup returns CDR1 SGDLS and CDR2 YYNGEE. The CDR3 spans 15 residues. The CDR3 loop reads CASSVEAGAINEQFF. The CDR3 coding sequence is TGTGCCAGCAGCGTAGAAGCTGGGGCCATCAATGAGCAGTTCTTC. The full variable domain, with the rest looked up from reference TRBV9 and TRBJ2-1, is DSGVTQTPKHLITATGQRVTLRCSPRSGDLSVYWYQQSLDQGLQFLIQYYNGEERAKGNILERFSAQQFPDLHSELNLSSLELGDSALYFCASSVEAGAINEQFFGPGTRLTVL.

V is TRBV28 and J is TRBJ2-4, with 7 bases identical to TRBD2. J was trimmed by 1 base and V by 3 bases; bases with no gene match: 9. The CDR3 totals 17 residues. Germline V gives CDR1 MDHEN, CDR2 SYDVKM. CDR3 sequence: CASSFLRGGIAKNIQYF. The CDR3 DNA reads TGTGCCAGCAGTTTTCTGCGGGGAGGGATTGCCAAAAACATTCAGTACTTC.

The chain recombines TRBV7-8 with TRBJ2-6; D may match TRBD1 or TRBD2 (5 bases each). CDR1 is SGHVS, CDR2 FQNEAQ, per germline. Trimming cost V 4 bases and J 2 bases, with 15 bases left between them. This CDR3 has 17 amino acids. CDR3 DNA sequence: TGTGCCAGCAGCTCGGGACCCGAGGAGACTGGGGCCAACGTCCTGACTTTC. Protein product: CASSSGPEETGANVLTF.

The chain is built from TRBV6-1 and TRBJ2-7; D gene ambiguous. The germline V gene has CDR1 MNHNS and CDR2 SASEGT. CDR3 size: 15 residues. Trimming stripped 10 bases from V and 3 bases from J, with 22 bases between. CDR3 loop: CAIETPTVRRYEQYF. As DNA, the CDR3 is TGTGCCATCGAGACGCCGACGGTCCGTCGCTACGAGCAGTACTTC.

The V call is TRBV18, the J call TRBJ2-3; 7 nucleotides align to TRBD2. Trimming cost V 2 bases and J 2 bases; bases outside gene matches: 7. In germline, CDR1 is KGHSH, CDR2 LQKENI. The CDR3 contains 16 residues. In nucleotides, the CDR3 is TGTGCCAGCTCACCAGGGGGGGGAGTCAACACAGATACGCAGTATTTT. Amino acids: CASSPGGGVNTDTQYF.

CDR3 in DNA: TGTGCCAGCAGCGTAGATGGCAGGCCCACAGATACGCAGTATTTT. Protein sequence: CASSVDGRPTDTQYF. The chain links TRBV9 to TRBJ2-3; D ambiguous. Trimming left V 0 bases short and J 2 bases short, with 10 bases between. Germline V gene lookup returns CDR1 SGDLS and CDR2 YYNGEE. The CDR3 is made up of 15 amino acids.

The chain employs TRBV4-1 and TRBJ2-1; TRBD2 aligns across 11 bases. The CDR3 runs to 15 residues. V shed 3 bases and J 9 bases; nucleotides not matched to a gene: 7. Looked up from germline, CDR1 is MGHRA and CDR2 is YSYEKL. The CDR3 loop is CASSQGLAAGVEQFF. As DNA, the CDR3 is TGCGCCAGCAGCCAGGGACTAGCGGCCGGAGTTGAGCAGTTCTTC.

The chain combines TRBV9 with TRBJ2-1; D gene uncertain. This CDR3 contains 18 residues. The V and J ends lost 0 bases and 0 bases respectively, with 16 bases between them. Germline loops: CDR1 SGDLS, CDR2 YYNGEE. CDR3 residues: CASSVGASRLSSYNEQFF. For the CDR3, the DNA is TGTGCCAGCAGCGTAGGGGCGTCCCGTCTAAGCTCCTACAATGAGCAGTTCTTC. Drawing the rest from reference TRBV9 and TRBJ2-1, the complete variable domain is DSGVTQTPKHLITATGQRVTLRCSPRSGDLSVYWYQQSLDQGLQFLIQYYNGEERAKGNILERFSAQQFPDLHSELNLSSLELGDSALYFCASSVGASRLSSYNEQFFGPGTRLTVL.

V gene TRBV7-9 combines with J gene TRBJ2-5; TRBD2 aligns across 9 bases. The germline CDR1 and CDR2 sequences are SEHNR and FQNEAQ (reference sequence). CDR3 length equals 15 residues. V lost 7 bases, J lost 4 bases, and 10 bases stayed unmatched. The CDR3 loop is CASIAGGPGGETQYF. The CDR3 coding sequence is TGTGCCAGCATTGCGGGAGGGCCGGGGGGAGAGACCCAGTACTTC.

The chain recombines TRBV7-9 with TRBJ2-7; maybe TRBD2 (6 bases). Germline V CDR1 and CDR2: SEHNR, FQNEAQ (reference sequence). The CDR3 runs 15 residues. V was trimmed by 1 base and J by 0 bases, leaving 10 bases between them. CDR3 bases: TGTGCCAGCAGCTTAGTCGTGGGAGGCTCCTACGAGCAGTACTTC. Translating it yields CASSLVVGGSYEQYF.

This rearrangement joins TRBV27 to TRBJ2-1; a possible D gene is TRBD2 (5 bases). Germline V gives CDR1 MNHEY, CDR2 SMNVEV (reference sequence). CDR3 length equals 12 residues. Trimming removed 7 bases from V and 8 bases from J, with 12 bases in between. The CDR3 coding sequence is TGTGCCAGCATATCCGGGAACTATGAGCAGTTCTTC. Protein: CASISGNYEQFF.

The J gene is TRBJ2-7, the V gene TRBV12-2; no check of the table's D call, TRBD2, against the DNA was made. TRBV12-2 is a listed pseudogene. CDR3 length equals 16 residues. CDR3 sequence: CASRLKTEPVSYEQYF. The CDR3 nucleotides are TGTGCAAGTCGCTTAAAAACGGAGCCAGTGTCCTACGAGCAGTACTTC.

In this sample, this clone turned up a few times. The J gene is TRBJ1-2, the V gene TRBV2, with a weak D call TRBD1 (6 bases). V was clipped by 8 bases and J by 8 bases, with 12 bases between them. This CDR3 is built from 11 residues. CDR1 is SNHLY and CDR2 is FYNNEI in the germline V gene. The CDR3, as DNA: TGTGCCAGCGTTGTGGGGGGCGGCTACACCTTC. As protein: CASVVGGGYTF.

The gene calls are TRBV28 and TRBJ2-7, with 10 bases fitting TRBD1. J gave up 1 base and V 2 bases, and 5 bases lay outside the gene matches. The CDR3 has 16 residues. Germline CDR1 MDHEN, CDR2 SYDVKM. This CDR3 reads CASSLSSDRGSYEQYF. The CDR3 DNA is TGTGCCAGCAGTTTAAGCTCGGACAGGGGGTCCTACGAGCAGTACTTC. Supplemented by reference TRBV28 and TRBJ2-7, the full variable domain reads DVKVTQSSRYLVKRTGEKVFLECVQDMDHENMFWYRQDPGLGLRLIYFSYDVKMKEKGDIPEGYSVSREKKERFSLILESASTNQTSMYLCASSLSSDRGSYEQYFGPGTRLTVT.

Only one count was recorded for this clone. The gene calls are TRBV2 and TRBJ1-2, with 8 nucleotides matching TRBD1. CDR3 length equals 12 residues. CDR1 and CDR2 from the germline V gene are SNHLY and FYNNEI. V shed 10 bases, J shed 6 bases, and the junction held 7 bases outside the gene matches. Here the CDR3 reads CATPTGGDGYTF. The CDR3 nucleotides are TGTGCCACCCCTACAGGGGGGGATGGCTACACCTTC.

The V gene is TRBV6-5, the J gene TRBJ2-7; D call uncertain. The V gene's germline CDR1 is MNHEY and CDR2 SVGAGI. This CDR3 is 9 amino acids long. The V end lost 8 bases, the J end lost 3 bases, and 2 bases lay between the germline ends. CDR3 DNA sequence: TGTGCCAGCGGCTACGAGCAGTACTTC. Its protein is CASGYEQYF.

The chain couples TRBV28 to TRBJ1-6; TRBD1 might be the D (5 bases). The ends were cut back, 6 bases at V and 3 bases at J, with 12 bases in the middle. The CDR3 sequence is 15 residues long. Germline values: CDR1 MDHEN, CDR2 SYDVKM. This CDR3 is CASSELGGYNSPLHF. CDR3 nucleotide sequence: TGTGCCAGCAGCGAACTGGGGGGCTATAATTCACCCCTCCACTTT.

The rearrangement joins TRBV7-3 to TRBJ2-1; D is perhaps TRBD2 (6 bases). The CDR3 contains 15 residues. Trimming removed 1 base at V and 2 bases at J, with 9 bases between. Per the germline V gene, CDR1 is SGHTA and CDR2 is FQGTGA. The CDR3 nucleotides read TGTGCCAGCAGCTTAAGCGGGAATCCCTACAATGAGCAGTTCTTC. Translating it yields CASSLSGNPYNEQFF.

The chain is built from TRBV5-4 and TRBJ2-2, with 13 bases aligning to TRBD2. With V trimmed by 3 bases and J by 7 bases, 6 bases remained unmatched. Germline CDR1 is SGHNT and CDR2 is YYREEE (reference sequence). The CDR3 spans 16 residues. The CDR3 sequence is CASSSGLAGVGGELFF. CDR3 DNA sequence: TGTGCCAGCAGCTCCGGACTAGCGGGAGTGGGCGGGGAGCTGTTTTTT.

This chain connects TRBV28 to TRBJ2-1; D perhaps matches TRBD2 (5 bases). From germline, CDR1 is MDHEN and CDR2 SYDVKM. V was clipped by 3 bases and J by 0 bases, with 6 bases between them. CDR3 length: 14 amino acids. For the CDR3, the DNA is TGTGCCAGCAGTTTCCGGGGCTCCTACAATGAGCAGTTCTTC. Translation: CASSFRGSYNEQFF.

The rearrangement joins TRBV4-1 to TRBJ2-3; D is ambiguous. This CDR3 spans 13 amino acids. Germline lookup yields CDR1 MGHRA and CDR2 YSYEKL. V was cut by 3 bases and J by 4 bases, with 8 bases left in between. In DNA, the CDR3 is TGCGCCAGCAGCCATGCTGACCCAGATACGCAGTATTTT. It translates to CASSHADPDTQYF.

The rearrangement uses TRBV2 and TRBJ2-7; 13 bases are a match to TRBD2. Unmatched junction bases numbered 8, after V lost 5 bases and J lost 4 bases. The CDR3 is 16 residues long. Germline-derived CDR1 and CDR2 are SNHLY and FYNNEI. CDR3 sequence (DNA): TGTGCCAGCAGTAACCGGACTAGCGGGAGAGTTTACGAGCAGTACTTC. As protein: CASSNRTSGRVYEQYF.

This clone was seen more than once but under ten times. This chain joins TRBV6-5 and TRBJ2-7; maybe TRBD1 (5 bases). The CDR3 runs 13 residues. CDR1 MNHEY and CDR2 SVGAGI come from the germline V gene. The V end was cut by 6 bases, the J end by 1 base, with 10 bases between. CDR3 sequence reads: CASSSPGSYEQYF. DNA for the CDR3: TGTGCCAGCAGCTCGCCAGGGTCCTACGAGCAGTACTTC.

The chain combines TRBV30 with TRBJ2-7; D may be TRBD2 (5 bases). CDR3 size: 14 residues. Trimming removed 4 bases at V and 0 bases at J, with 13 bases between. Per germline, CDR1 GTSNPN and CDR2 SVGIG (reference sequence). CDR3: CAWIQASRSYEQYF. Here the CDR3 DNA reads TGTGCCTGGATCCAGGCTAGCCGCTCCTACGAGCAGTACTTC.

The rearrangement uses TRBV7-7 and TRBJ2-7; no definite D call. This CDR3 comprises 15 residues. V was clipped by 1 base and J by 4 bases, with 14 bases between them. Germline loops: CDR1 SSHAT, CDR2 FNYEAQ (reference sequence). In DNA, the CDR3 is TGTGCCAGCAGCTTAGAGGAAAGGCTGAGGTACGAGCAGTACTTC. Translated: CASSLEERLRYEQYF. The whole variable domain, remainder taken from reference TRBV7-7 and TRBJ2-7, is GAGVSQSPRYKVTKRGQDVTLRCDPISSHATLYWYQQALGQGPEFLTYFNYEAQPDKSGLPSDRFSAERPEGSISTLTIQRTEQRDSAMYRCASSLEERLRYEQYFGPGTRLTVT.

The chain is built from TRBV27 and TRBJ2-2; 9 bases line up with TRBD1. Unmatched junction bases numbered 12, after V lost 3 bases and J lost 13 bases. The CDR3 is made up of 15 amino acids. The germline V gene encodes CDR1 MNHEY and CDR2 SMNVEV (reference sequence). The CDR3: CASSFSRDRVSGLFF. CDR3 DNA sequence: TGTGCCAGCAGTTTTTCCCGGGACAGGGTTAGCGGGCTGTTTTTT.

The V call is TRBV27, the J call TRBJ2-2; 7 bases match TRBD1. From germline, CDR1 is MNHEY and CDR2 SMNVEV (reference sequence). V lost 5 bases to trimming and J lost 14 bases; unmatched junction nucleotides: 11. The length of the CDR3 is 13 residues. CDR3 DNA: TGTGCCAGCAGTCTCCGACAGGGTAGAGGTCTGTTTTTT. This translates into CASSLRQGRGLFF.

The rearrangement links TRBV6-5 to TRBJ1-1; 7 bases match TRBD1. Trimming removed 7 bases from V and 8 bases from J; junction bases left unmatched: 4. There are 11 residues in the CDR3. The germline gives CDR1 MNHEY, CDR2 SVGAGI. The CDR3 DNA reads TGTGCCAGCACGAAGGGGGCAGAAGCTTTCTTT. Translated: CASTKGAEAFF.